The 12 T cell receptor beta chains below all came from one sample that was sequenced in a study of cytomegalovirus exposure and HLA in healthy donors. 60 Vbeta and 13 Jbeta primers were used in PCR. Generated by immunoSEQ multiplex PCR, the TCRdb table keeps only in-frame clones and is missing some. Of roughly 130,000 clones listed, roughly four fifths are singletons. The material sequenced was PBMCs. The receptor set was obtained from a boy aged 5 to 17 in good health and CMV-seronegative.

The chain has TRBV7-8 and TRBJ1-5; tentatively, D is TRBD1 (6 bases). The length of the CDR3 is 16 residues. Trimming stripped 5 bases from V and 4 bases from J, with 18 bases between. Germline CDR1 SGHVS, CDR2 FQNEAQ. The CDR3, as DNA: TGTGCCAGCAGCCTCCGGTGGGGGCCGAGTAATCAGCCCCAGCATTTT. As protein: CASSLRWGPSNQPQHF.

The chain has TRBV7-2 and TRBJ1-2; no reliable D call. Germline CDR1 and CDR2: SGHTA and FQGNSA. The CDR3 loop spans 15 amino acids. Trimming took 1 base from V and 4 from J, leaving 13 bases between them. The CDR3: CASSLDGGVGYGYTF. CDR3 nucleotide sequence: TGTGCCAGCAGCTTAGATGGCGGGGTAGGCTATGGCTACACCTTC.

V usage is TRBV19 and J usage is TRBJ1-1; D may be TRBD1 (6 bases). Between the trimmed V and J ends, which lost 3 bases and 1 base, there was a span of 9 bases. The CDR3 has 14 amino acids. CDR1 and CDR2 from the germline V gene are LNHDA and SQIVND (reference sequence). The CDR3 is CASSIRGQNTEAFF. In DNA, the CDR3 is TGTGCCAGTAGTATTAGGGGACAGAACACTGAAGCTTTCTTT.

The V call is TRBV11-2, the J call TRBJ2-7; no reliable D call. Trimming stripped 4 bases from V and 2 bases from J, with 6 bases between. CDR3 length: 12 amino acids. Germline CDR1 reads SGHAT; CDR2 reads FQNNGV. The CDR3 region has the DNA TGTGCCAGCAGCTCAGACACCTACGAGCAGTACTTC. Translated, it gives CASSSDTYEQYF.

V usage is TRBV30 and J usage is TRBJ2-7, with D maybe TRBD2 (6 bases). Trimming cost V 3 bases and J 2 bases, with 11 bases left between them. The germline V gene has CDR1 GTSNPN and CDR2 SVGIG (reference sequence). The CDR3 sequence is 13 residues long. The CDR3 DNA reads TGTGCCTGGAGGGAGGGACCAACCTACGAGCAGTACTTC. Protein sequence: CAWREGPTYEQYF.

Written as DNA, the CDR3 is TGCGCCAGCAGCCAAGTGCCCCGGGGGGAGACCCAGTACTTC. It codes for CASSQVPRGETQYF. The V and J genes are TRBV4-1 and TRBJ2-5; weak D call: TRBD2 (6 bases). Trimming stripped 1 base from V and 5 bases from J, with 11 bases between. The CDR3 extends over 14 amino acids. In germline, CDR1 is MGHRA, CDR2 YSYEKL.

The chain links TRBV7-2 to TRBJ1-1, with 10 bases fitting TRBD1. The CDR3 runs to 15 residues. From germline, CDR1 is SGHTA and CDR2 FQGNSA. With 1 base clipped from V and 3 bases from J, the junction kept 2 bases outside the gene matches. The CDR3 loop reads CASSLGGQGDTEAFF. The DNA for the CDR3 is TGTGCCAGCAGCTTAGGCGGACAGGGGGACACTGAAGCTTTCTTT.

The chain employs TRBV4-2 and TRBJ2-7; D is unclear. This CDR3 contains 12 residues. V gave up 0 bases and J gave up 9 bases, with 9 bases separating them. In germline, CDR1 is LGHNA, CDR2 YNFKEQ. The CDR3 DNA reads as TGTGCCAGCAGCCAAGAGAGATCTCGGCAGTACTTC. Translated: CASSQERSRQYF.

The CDR3: CASKAIQTGELFF. The CDR3 DNA sequence: TGTGCCAGCAAAGCAATACAGACCGGGGAGCTGTTTTTT. The chain employs TRBV2 and TRBJ2-2; D unresolved. Germline V gene data show CDR1 as SNHLY and CDR2 as FYNNEI. V was shortened by 7 bases and J by 5 bases, with 11 bases between the two germline ends. CDR3 length: 13 amino acids. The variable domain in full, with the rest retrieved from reference TRBV2 and TRBJ2-2, is EPEVTQTPSHQVTQMGQEVILRCVPISNHLYFYWYRQILGQKVEFLVSFYNNEISEKSEIFDDQFSVERPDGSNFTLKIRSTKLEDSAMYFCASKAIQTGELFFGEGSRLTVL.

The V and J genes are TRBV12-5 and TRBJ1-5, with D unresolved. V lost 6 bases, J lost 3 bases, and 15 bases lay in between. Germline values: CDR1 LGHNT, CDR2 FRNRAP. This CDR3 spans 15 amino acids. The CDR3 DNA reads TGTGCTAGTGGCCCGGGCCGGGGTACCAATCAGCCCCAGCATTTT. Amino acid sequence: CASGPGRGTNQPQHF. Full variable domain (rest looked up from reference TRBV12-5 and TRBJ1-5): DARVTQTPRHKVTEMGQEVTMRCQPILGHNTVFWYRQTMMQGLELLAYFRNRAPLDDSGMPKDRFSAEMPDATLATLKIQPSEPRDSAVYFCASGPGRGTNQPQHFGDGTRLSIL.

The rearrangement joins TRBV6-5 to TRBJ1-3, with no clear D. Trimming removed 2 bases from V and 3 bases from J, with 8 bases in between. This CDR3 is 14 amino acids long. Germline V lookup: CDR1 MNHEY, CDR2 SVGAGI. The CDR3 region is CASSYGLDGNTIYF. The CDR3 DNA reads TGTGCCAGCAGTTACGGGCTTGATGGAAACACCATATATTTT.

The chain links TRBV6-4 to TRBJ2-1; D not resolved. The CDR3 has 13 residues. Germline V CDR1 and CDR2: MRHNA, SNTAGT. With 4 bases removed from V and 6 bases from J, the gap between germline ends came to 10 bases. This CDR3 is CASSVSLLNEQFF. The CDR3 DNA reads TGTGCCAGCAGTGTCAGTCTTCTCAATGAGCAGTTCTTC.